Shown below are 5 T cell receptor beta chains from a single sample sequenced in a study of shared T cell receptors in the human thymus (dated by TCRdb to the early 2020s). Library generation was performed with the immunoSEQ multiplex PCR assay. TCRdb stores this immuneACCESS table with in-frame sequences only. Part of the clones is absent; in the studies checked, under half of the shortfall reflects unresolved V genes, and no reason is known for the rest. This sample lists some 700,000 clones; approximately 85% were detected once. 0.008% to 0.011% of the sample is in the top ten clones. The sample was also linked to a second study, of human thymus T cells.

Sequencing input: thymocytes. These receptors were taken from a girl younger than two with a congenital heart defect. Donor details come from another sample of the same person, matched by shared clones.

A few counts support this clone. The gene calls are TRBV11-2 and TRBJ2-1; 8 bases match TRBD2. Germline CDR1 SGHAT, CDR2 FQNNGV. The CDR3 loop spans 16 amino acids. J gave up 4 bases and V 7 bases, and 12 bases lay outside the gene matches. The CDR3 nucleotides are TGTGCCAGCACCAGCCAGCGGGGGATCTCTTACAATGAGCAGTTCTTC. Its translation is CASTSQRGISYNEQFF. The full variable domain, its missing parts supplied by reference TRBV11-2 and TRBJ2-1, is EAGVAQSPRYKIIEKRQSVAFWCNPISGHATLYWYQQILGQGPKLLIQFQNNGVVDDSQLPKDRFSAERLKGVDSTLKIQPAKLEDSAVYLCASTSQRGISYNEQFFGPGTRLTVL.

V usage is TRBV7-2 and J usage is TRBJ2-1, with TRBD2 matching over 10 bases. Germline loops: CDR1 SGHTA, CDR2 FQGNSA. The CDR3 is 15 residues long. The ends lost 5 bases at V and 2 bases at J; junction bases unmatched: 3. The CDR3: CASSPSGGAYNEQFF. CDR3 DNA: TGTGCCAGCAGCCCCAGCGGGGGGGCCTACAATGAGCAGTTCTTC.

The CDR3 DNA is TGCGCCAGCAGCCCCCCGACTAGCGGGGGGACCCCGAACACCGGGGAGCTGTTTTTT. Its translation is CASSPPTSGGTPNTGELFF. This sequence joins TRBV5-1 and TRBJ2-2; 13 bases are a match to TRBD2. Germline V CDR1 and CDR2: SGHRS, YFSETQ. There are 19 residues in the CDR3. V lost 4 bases to trimming and J lost 0 bases; unmatched junction nucleotides: 9.

The rearrangement joins TRBV28 to TRBJ2-3, with 13 bases identical to TRBD2. Germline V CDR1 and CDR2: MDHEN, SYDVKM. Losses at the gene ends were 6 bases for V and 4 bases for J; bases not matched to a gene: 10. CDR3 size: 17 residues. The CDR3 is CASRYPRTSGGSDTQYF. The CDR3 coding sequence is TGTGCCAGCAGATACCCCCGGACTAGCGGGGGTTCAGATACGCAGTATTTT.

The chain employs TRBV5-6 and TRBJ1-1, with 9 bases fitting TRBD1. V lost 5 bases to trimming and J lost 4 bases; unmatched junction nucleotides: 6. This CDR3 region has 14 residues. Germline V CDR1 and CDR2: SGHDT, YYEEEE. The CDR3 spells CASSAGTGSTEAFF. The CDR3 DNA reads TGTGCCAGCAGTGCCGGGACAGGGTCCACTGAAGCTTTCTTT.